Listed below are T cell receptor beta chains from one sample, sequenced in a study of PD-1 blockade in classical Hodgkin lymphoma. The data were produced by immunoSEQ multiplex PCR, yet TCRdb's version contains in-frame clones alone and is incomplete. The sample includes about 23,000 clones, approximately 90% of them seen just once. The sequenced sample was CD4+ T cells from blood. These receptors were collected from a human donor with classical Hodgkin lymphoma. CDR3s include the opening cysteine and the closing phenylalanine or tryptophan. The order of the fields is CDR3 protein, CDR3 DNA, clone size, D gene, V gene, J gene. The D gene is left open where the match is weak. Part of the rows lack a size; the others show once, few, many or a class for expanded clones.

CDR3aa: CASSLGGYTDTQYF
CDR3nt: TGCGCCAGCAGCTTGGGAGGATATACAGATACGCAGTATTTT
abundance: NA
d_gene: NA
v_gene: TRBV5-1
j_gene: TRBJ2-3

CDR3aa: CVRSSLETQYF
CDR3nt: TGTGTCAGAAGCTCCCTGGAGACCCAGTACTTC
abundance: NA
d_gene: NA
v_gene: TRBV7-5
j_gene: TRBJ2-5

CDR3aa: CASSDTGLEGGELFF
CDR3nt: TGTGCCAGCAGTGATACGGGCCTCGAGGGCGGGGAGCTGTTTTTT
abundance: once
d_gene: NA
v_gene: TRBV6-1
j_gene: TRBJ2-2

CDR3aa: CASSLNGQYYEQYF
CDR3nt: TGTGCCAGCAGCTTAAACGGACAGTACTACGAGCAGTACTTC
abundance: NA
d_gene: NA
v_gene: TRBV5-5
j_gene: TRBJ2-7

CDR3aa: CASSLAPGQGGNEQFF
CDR3nt: TGTGCCAGCAGCTTAGCTCCGGGACAGGGTGGCAATGAGCAGTTCTTC
abundance: NA
d_gene: TRBD1
v_gene: TRBV7-6
j_gene: TRBJ2-1

CDR3aa: CASRFSGTVEKLFF
CDR3nt: TGTGCCAGCAGATTTTCCGGGACAGTCGAAAAACTGTTTTTT
abundance: NA
d_gene: TRBD1
v_gene: TRBV7-2
j_gene: TRBJ1-4

CDR3aa: CASSANAGVGTDTQYF
CDR3nt: TGCGCCAGCAGCGCCAATGCCGGGGTAGGCACAGATACGCAGTATTTT
abundance: NA
d_gene: NA
v_gene: TRBV5-1
j_gene: TRBJ2-3

CDR3aa: CASSLLGPVNSPLHF
CDR3nt: TGTGCCAGCAGCTTGCTGGGACCGGTTAATTCACCCCTCCACTTT
abundance: NA
d_gene: NA
v_gene: TRBV7-2
j_gene: TRBJ1-6

CDR3aa: CASSPPGTGTDTQYF
CDR3nt: TGTGCCAGCAGCCCCCCGGGGACAGGGACAGATACGCAGTATTTT
abundance: NA
d_gene: TRBD1
v_gene: TRBV5-6
j_gene: TRBJ2-3

CDR3aa: CASSLLSRLAGVTRYNEQFF
CDR3nt: TGCGCCAGCAGCTTGCTCAGCCGACTAGCGGGAGTAACGAGGTACAATGAGCAGTTCTTC
abundance: NA
d_gene: TRBD2
v_gene: TRBV5-1
j_gene: TRBJ2-1

CDR3aa: CASSQGVSGNTIYF
CDR3nt: TGTGCCAGCAGCCAAGGGGTCTCTGGAAACACCATATATTTT
abundance: NA
d_gene: NA
v_gene: TRBV4-2
j_gene: TRBJ1-3

CDR3aa: CASSSLTSAVYEQYF
CDR3nt: TGTGCCAGCAGTTCCCTAACTAGCGCCGTTTACGAGCAGTACTTC
abundance: NA
d_gene: TRBD2
v_gene: TRBV6-5
j_gene: TRBJ2-7

CDR3aa: CASTLIGPVLNTEAFF
CDR3nt: TGTGCCAGCACACTAATCGGGCCAGTTTTGAACACTGAAGCTTTCTTT
abundance: few
d_gene: NA
v_gene: TRBV6-4
j_gene: TRBJ1-1

CDR3aa: CASSKGVNGETQYF
CDR3nt: TGTGCCAGCAGCAAAGGGGTGAACGGAGAGACCCAGTACTTC
abundance: NA
d_gene: NA
v_gene: TRBV6-6
j_gene: TRBJ2-5

CDR3aa: CASSTSGNQPQHF
CDR3nt: TGTGCCAGCAGCACTTCAGGGAATCAGCCCCAGCATTTT
abundance: NA
d_gene: NA
v_gene: TRBV6-1
j_gene: TRBJ1-5

CDR3aa: CSGTGPQMMNTEAFF
CDR3nt: TGCAGCGGGACCGGGCCCCAAATGATGAACACTGAAGCTTTCTTT
abundance: once
d_gene: NA
v_gene: TRBV29-1
j_gene: TRBJ1-1

CDR3aa: CASSRRQPGPWQFF
CDR3nt: TGTGCCAGCAGCCGCCGACAGCCGGGACCTTGGCAGTTCTTC
abundance: NA
d_gene: NA
v_gene: TRBV27
j_gene: TRBJ2-1

CDR3aa: CASTRRVANTEAFF
CDR3nt: TGTGCCAGCACCCGTCGGGTGGCGAACACTGAAGCTTTCTTT
abundance: once
d_gene: NA
v_gene: TRBV13
j_gene: TRBJ1-1

CDR3aa: CATSKAGNNEQFF
CDR3nt: TGTGCCACCTCTAAGGCGGGGAACAATGAGCAGTTCTTC
abundance: once
d_gene: NA
v_gene: TRBV7-3
j_gene: TRBJ2-1

CDR3aa: CASSQALAGVGELFF
CDR3nt: TGTGCCAGCAGCCAAGCTCTAGCGGGTGTCGGGGAGCTGTTTTTT
abundance: NA
d_gene: TRBD2
v_gene: TRBV4-2
j_gene: TRBJ2-2

CDR3aa: CSARLTGLNQETQYF
CDR3nt: TGCAGTGCCCGACTCACGGGACTGAACCAAGAGACCCAGTACTTC
abundance: NA
d_gene: NA
v_gene: TRBV29-1
j_gene: TRBJ2-5

CDR3aa: CASSSRLAPNSYEQYF
CDR3nt: TGCGCCAGCAGCTCACGACTAGCTCCAAACTCCTACGAGCAGTACTTC
abundance: NA
d_gene: TRBD2
v_gene: TRBV5-1
j_gene: TRBJ2-7

CDR3aa: CASSLVRGGENYGYTF
CDR3nt: TGCGCCAGCAGCTTGGTACGGGGGGGTGAGAACTATGGCTACACCTTC
abundance: NA
d_gene: NA
v_gene: TRBV5-1
j_gene: TRBJ1-2

CDR3aa: CASSQLEWVTEQYF
CDR3nt: TGTGCCAGCAGCCAACTAGAGTGGGTTACCGAGCAGTACTTC
abundance: NA
d_gene: NA
v_gene: TRBV4-2
j_gene: TRBJ2-7